These T cell receptor beta chains were read from a single sample in a study of beta chain features in type 1 diabetes. The protocol was immunoSEQ multiplex PCR, while the TCRdb copy is restricted to in-frame clones and leaves out a portion. The sample lists 250,000 to 350,000 clones, roughly an eighth occurring once. The sequencing sample was made of naive CD4+ T cells from blood. The source is a young man with type 1 diabetes. The CDR3 runs from the conserved cysteine through the conserved F or W. A D gene is named only where the DNA matches it firmly. The size of a clone is reported for some rows only, either as once, few or many, or as a class for expanded clones.

v_call: TRBV29-1
clone_size: many
j_call: TRBJ2-5
d_call: -
cdr3_nt: TGCAGCGTTTCTTCCTACCAAGAGACCCAGTACTTC
cdr3_aa: CSVSSYQETQYF

v_call: TRBV5-1
clone_size: -
j_call: TRBJ2-1
d_call: TRBD1
cdr3_nt: TGCGCCAGCAGCTGGGACAGGGCCCGGCAGTTCTTC
cdr3_aa: CASSWDRARQFF

v_call: TRBV30
clone_size: -
j_call: TRBJ2-5
d_call: TRBD2
cdr3_nt: TGTGCCTGGAGTGTAATAGCGGGATTAGAGACCCAGTACTTC
cdr3_aa: CAWSVIAGLETQYF

v_call: TRBV9
clone_size: few
j_call: TRBJ2-3
d_call: TRBD2
cdr3_nt: TGTGCCAGCAGCGTAGCTACGACTAGCGGGAGTCTTACAGATACGCAGTATTTT
cdr3_aa: CASSVATTSGSLTDTQYF

v_call: TRBV6-5
clone_size: few
j_call: TRBJ2-7
d_call: -
cdr3_nt: TGTGCCAGCACTAGGACAGACCCCTACGAGCAGTACTTC
cdr3_aa: CASTRTDPYEQYF

v_call: TRBV19
clone_size: few
j_call: TRBJ2-3
d_call: -
cdr3_nt: TGTGCCAGTAGTGACAGTCGGGCAGATACGCAGTATTTT
cdr3_aa: CASSDSRADTQYF

v_call: TRBV5-1
clone_size: -
j_call: TRBJ2-7
d_call: TRBD2
cdr3_nt: TGCGCCAGCAGACCTATCCTAGCGGGAGGCTACGAGCAGTACTTC
cdr3_aa: CASRPILAGGYEQYF

v_call: TRBV7-9
clone_size: few
j_call: TRBJ2-1
d_call: TRBD2
cdr3_nt: TGTGCCAGCAGCTTAGGGCTAGCGGAGATATACAATGAGCAGTTCTTC
cdr3_aa: CASSLGLAEIYNEQFF

v_call: TRBV7-9
clone_size: -
j_call: TRBJ2-1
d_call: -
cdr3_nt: TGTGCCAGCAGCTCCCCCTACAAGGACTCGCGCCATGAGCAGTTCTTC
cdr3_aa: CASSSPYKDSRHEQFF

v_call: TRBV4-1
clone_size: few
j_call: TRBJ1-5
d_call: -
cdr3_nt: TGCGCCAGCAGCCACTCCCTCGCGGACAGCCTCAATCAGCCCCAGCATTTT
cdr3_aa: CASSHSLADSLNQPQHF

v_call: TRBV27
clone_size: -
j_call: TRBJ2-1
d_call: -
cdr3_nt: TGTGCCAGCCAAGAGGCCTCCTCCTACAATGAGCAGTTCTTC
cdr3_aa: CASQEASSYNEQFF

v_call: TRBV27
clone_size: few
j_call: TRBJ1-5
d_call: -
cdr3_nt: TGTGCCAGCAGCCCTTTTATCGGGAGCAATCAGCCCCAGCATTTT
cdr3_aa: CASSPFIGSNQPQHF

v_call: TRBV9
clone_size: -
j_call: TRBJ2-3
d_call: -
cdr3_nt: TGTGCCAGCAGCCCCGGGACTGAGGGAGATACGCAGTATTTT
cdr3_aa: CASSPGTEGDTQYF

v_call: TRBV9
clone_size: few
j_call: TRBJ2-1
d_call: -
cdr3_nt: TGTGCCAGCAGCTTCCGCGAATTGTCGGGACTGGGGTTAAATGAGCAGTTCTTC
cdr3_aa: CASSFRELSGLGLNEQFF

v_call: TRBV10-3
clone_size: few
j_call: TRBJ2-7
d_call: TRBD1
cdr3_nt: TGTGCCATCAGGAACTGGACAGGGCCCTACGAGCAGTACTTC
cdr3_aa: CAIRNWTGPYEQYF

v_call: TRBV28
clone_size: few
j_call: TRBJ2-3
d_call: -
cdr3_nt: TGTGCCAGCAGTTTATCAACGGCAGGGCTCACAGATACGCAGTATTTT
cdr3_aa: CASSLSTAGLTDTQYF

v_call: TRBV28
clone_size: -
j_call: TRBJ1-5
d_call: -
cdr3_nt: TGTGCCAGCGGGGTAGGAGGTGAGGTTAGCAATCAGCCCCAGCATTTT
cdr3_aa: CASGVGGEVSNQPQHF

v_call: TRBV2
clone_size: -
j_call: TRBJ2-1
d_call: -
cdr3_nt: TGTGCCAGCAGTGACTATGGTGAGCAGTTCTTC
cdr3_aa: CASSDYGEQFF

v_call: TRBV7-9
clone_size: -
j_call: TRBJ1-5
d_call: TRBD1
cdr3_nt: TGTGCCAGCTCAGGGACAGGAGGCAATCAGCCCCAGCATTTT
cdr3_aa: CASSGTGGNQPQHF

v_call: TRBV2
clone_size: -
j_call: TRBJ2-3
d_call: -
cdr3_nt: TGTGCCAGCAGTGCGACAACCGTCACAGATACGCAGTATTTT
cdr3_aa: CASSATTVTDTQYF

v_call: TRBV28
clone_size: few
j_call: TRBJ2-7
d_call: TRBD2
cdr3_nt: TGTGCCAGCAGTCCTCAGACTAGCGGGAGGCCCGAGCAGTACTTC
cdr3_aa: CASSPQTSGRPEQYF

v_call: TRBV5-1
clone_size: few
j_call: TRBJ2-3
d_call: TRBD1
cdr3_nt: TGCGCCAGCAGCAACGGACAGGGGGCAACAGATACGCAGTATTTT
cdr3_aa: CASSNGQGATDTQYF

v_call: TRBV11-3
clone_size: few
j_call: TRBJ2-3
d_call: -
cdr3_nt: TGTGCCAGCAGCTTAGTTGGCAATACGCAGTATTTT
cdr3_aa: CASSLVGNTQYF

v_call: TRBV28
clone_size: few
j_call: TRBJ2-5
d_call: TRBD2
cdr3_nt: TGTGCCAGCAGCACTAGCGGAAATGGGCCAGAGACCCAGTACTTC
cdr3_aa: CASSTSGNGPETQYF

v_call: TRBV2
clone_size: few
j_call: TRBJ2-3
d_call: -
cdr3_nt: TGTGCCAGCAGTGAAAGGGGCGCAGATACGCAGTATTTT
cdr3_aa: CASSERGADTQYF

v_call: TRBV28
clone_size: -
j_call: TRBJ2-7
d_call: -
cdr3_nt: TGTGCCAGCAGTTTATCCCCACTACAGCAGTACTTC
cdr3_aa: CASSLSPLQQYF

v_call: TRBV10-3
clone_size: -
j_call: TRBJ1-1
d_call: -
cdr3_nt: TGTGCCATCAGTAAACAGGGAGAGAGGACTGAAGCTTTCTTT
cdr3_aa: CAISKQGERTEAFF

v_call: TRBV19
clone_size: few
j_call: TRBJ2-1
d_call: -
cdr3_nt: TGTGCCAGTAGCTGGAGCTCCTACAATGAGCAGTTCTTC
cdr3_aa: CASSWSSYNEQFF

v_call: TRBV28
clone_size: few
j_call: TRBJ1-2
d_call: -
cdr3_nt: TGTGCCAGCAGGGAACAGGGTAGGACTTTTTATGGCTACACCTTC
cdr3_aa: CASREQGRTFYGYTF

v_call: TRBV2
clone_size: once
j_call: TRBJ2-7
d_call: -
cdr3_nt: TGTGCCAGCAGTGGAGAAGCGTCCCACGAGCAGTACTTC
cdr3_aa: CASSGEASHEQYF

v_call: TRBV5-4
clone_size: few
j_call: TRBJ2-5
d_call: -
cdr3_nt: TGTGCCAGCAGCATGGACCCGGGAGAGACCCAGTACTTC
cdr3_aa: CASSMDPGETQYF

v_call: TRBV19
clone_size: few
j_call: TRBJ2-5
d_call: TRBD1
cdr3_nt: TGTGCCAGTAGTATTGGTGTGGGACAGGGGAACCAAGAGACCCAGTACTTC
cdr3_aa: CASSIGVGQGNQETQYF

v_call: TRBV28
clone_size: few
j_call: TRBJ2-1
d_call: TRBD2
cdr3_nt: TGTGCCAGCAGTTTCTCAAGCGGGAGATTCGATGAGCAGTTCTTC
cdr3_aa: CASSFSSGRFDEQFF

v_call: TRBV7-2
clone_size: -
j_call: TRBJ2-1
d_call: TRBD1
cdr3_nt: TGTGCCAGCAGCCCCGGGACAGGGCAGTTCTTC
cdr3_aa: CASSPGTGQFF

v_call: TRBV2
clone_size: few
j_call: TRBJ1-1
d_call: TRBD1
cdr3_nt: TGTGCCAGCAGTAGGACAGGGACGAACACTGAAGCTTTCTTT
cdr3_aa: CASSRTGTNTEAFF

v_call: TRBV18
clone_size: -
j_call: TRBJ2-7
d_call: TRBD2
cdr3_nt: TGTGCCAGCTCTTCCGGGACTATTCACTACGAGCAGTACTTC
cdr3_aa: CASSSGTIHYEQYF

v_call: TRBV19
clone_size: -
j_call: TRBJ1-1
d_call: TRBD1
cdr3_nt: TGTGCCAGTAGTCCTCATAGGGACAGACTGAACACTGAAGCTTTCTTT
cdr3_aa: CASSPHRDRLNTEAFF